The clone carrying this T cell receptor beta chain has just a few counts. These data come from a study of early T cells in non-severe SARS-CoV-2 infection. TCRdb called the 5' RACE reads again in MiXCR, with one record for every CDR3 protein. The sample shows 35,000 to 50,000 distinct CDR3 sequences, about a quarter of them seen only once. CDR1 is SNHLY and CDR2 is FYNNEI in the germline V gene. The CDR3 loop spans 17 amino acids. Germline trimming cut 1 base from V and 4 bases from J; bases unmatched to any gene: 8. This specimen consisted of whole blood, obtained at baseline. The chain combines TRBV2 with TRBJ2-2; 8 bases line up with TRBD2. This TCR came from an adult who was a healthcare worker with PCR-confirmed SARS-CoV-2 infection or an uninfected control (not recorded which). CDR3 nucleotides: TGTGCCAGCAGTGAAGGTATTAGCGGGGATCCCACCGGGGAGCTGTTTTTT. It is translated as CASSEGISGDPTGELFF.